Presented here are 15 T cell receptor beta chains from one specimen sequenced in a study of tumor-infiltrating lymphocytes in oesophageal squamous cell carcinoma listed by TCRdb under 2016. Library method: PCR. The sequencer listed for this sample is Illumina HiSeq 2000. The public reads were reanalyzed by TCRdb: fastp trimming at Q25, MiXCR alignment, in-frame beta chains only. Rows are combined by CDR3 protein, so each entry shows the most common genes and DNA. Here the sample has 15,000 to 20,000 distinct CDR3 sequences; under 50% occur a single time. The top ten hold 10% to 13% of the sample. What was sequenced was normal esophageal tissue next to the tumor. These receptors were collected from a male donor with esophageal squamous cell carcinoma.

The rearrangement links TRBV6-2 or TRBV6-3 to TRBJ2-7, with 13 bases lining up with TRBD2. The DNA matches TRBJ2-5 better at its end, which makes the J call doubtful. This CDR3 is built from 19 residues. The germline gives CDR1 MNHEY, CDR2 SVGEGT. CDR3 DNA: TGTGCCAGCAGCCTTCTTTTTTCGGGACTAGCGGGACCGGGAGAGACCCAGTACTTC. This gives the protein CASSLLFSGLAGPGETQYF.

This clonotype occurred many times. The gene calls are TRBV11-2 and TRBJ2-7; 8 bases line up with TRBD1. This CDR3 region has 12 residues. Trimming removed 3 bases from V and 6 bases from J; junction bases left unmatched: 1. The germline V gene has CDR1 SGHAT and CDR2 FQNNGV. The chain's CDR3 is CASSFGQGEQYF. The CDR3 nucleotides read TGTGCCAGCAGCTTCGGACAGGGCGAGCAGTACTTC. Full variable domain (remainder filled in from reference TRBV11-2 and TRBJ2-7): EAGVAQSPRYKIIEKRQSVAFWCNPISGHATLYWYQQILGQGPKLLIQFQNNGVVDDSQLPKDRFSAERLKGVDSTLKIQPAKLEDSAVYLCASSFGQGEQYFGPGTRLTVT.

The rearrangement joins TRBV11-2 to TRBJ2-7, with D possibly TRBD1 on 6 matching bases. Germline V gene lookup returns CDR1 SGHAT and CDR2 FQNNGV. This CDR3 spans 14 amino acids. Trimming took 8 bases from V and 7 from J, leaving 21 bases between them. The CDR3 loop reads CASRQGSSYNEQYF. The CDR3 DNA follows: TGTGCCAGCCGGCAGGGGTCCTCCTACAATGAGCAGTACTTC.

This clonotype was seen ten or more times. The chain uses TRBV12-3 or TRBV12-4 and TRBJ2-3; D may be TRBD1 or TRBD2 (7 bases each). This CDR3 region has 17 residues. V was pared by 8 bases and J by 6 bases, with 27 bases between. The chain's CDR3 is CASAGTSQGGRSDTQYF. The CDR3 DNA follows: TGTGCCAGCGCTGGGACCTCCCAGGGGGGGCGCTCGGATACGCAGTATTTT.

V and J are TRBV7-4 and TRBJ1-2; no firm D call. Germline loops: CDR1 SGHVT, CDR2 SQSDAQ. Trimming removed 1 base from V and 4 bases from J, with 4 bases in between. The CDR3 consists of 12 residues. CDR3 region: CASSLEGYGYTF. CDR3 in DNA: TGTGCCAGCAGCTTAGAAGGCTATGGCTACACCTTC.

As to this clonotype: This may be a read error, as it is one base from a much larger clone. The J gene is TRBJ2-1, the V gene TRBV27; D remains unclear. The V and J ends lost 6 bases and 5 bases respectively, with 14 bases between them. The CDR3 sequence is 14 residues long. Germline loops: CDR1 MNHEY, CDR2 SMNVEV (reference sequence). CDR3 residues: CASSSGGSHNEQFF. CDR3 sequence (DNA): TGTGCCAGCAGCTCGGGTGGATCCCACAATGAGCAGTTCTTC.

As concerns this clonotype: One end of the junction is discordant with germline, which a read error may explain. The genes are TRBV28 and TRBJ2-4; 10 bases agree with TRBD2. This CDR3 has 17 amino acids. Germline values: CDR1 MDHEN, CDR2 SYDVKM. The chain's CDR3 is CASSLWPSGSSTDTQCF. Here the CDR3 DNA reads TGTGCCAGCAGTTTATGGCCTAGCGGGAGTAGCACAGATACGCAGTGCTTC.

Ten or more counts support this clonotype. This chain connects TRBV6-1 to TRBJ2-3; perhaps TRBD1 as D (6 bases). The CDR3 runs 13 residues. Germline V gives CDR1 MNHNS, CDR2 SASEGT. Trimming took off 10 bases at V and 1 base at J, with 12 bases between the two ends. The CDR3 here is CATREGGTDTQYF. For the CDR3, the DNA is TGTGCCACCCGTGAGGGGGGCACAGATACGCAGTATTTT.

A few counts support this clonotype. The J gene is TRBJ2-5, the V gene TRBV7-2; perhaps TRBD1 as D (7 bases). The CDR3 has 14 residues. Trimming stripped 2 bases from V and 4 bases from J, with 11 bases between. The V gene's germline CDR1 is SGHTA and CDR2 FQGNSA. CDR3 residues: CASSLQGGGETQYF. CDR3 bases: TGTGCCAGCAGCTTACAGGGGGGTGGAGAGACCCAGTACTTC.

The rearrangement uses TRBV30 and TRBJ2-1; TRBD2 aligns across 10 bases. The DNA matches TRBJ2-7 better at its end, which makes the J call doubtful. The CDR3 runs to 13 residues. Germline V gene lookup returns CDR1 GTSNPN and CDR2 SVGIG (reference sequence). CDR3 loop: CAFEREGLDEQYF. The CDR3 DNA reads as TGTGCTTTCGAGCGGGAGGGCCTCGACGAGCAGTACTTC.

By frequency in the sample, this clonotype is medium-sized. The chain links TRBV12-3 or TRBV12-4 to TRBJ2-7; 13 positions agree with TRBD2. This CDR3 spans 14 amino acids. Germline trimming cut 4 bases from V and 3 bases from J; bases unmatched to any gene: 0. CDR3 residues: CASSWTSGGYEQYF. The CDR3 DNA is TGTGCCAGCAGTTGGACTAGCGGGGGCTACGAGCAGTACTTC.

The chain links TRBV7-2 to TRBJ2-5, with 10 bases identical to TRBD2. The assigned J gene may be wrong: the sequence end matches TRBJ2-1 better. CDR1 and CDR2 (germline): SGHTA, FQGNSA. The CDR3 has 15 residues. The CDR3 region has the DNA TGTGCCAGCAGCCAGACTAGCGGGCCCATGGATGAGCAGTTCTTC. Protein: CASSQTSGPMDEQFF.

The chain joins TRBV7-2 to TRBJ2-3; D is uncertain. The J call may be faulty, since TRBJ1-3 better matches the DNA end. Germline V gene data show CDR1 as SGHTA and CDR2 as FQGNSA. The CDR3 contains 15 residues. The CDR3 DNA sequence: TGTGCCAGCAGCTTATATCGGGAGGCTGGAAACACCATATATTTT. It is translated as CASSLYREAGNTIYF.

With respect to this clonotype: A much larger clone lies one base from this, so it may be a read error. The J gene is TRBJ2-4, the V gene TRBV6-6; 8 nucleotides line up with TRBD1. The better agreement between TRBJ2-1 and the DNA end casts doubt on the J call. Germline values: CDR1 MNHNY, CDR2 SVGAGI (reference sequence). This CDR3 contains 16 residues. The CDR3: CASSYNPVHRGYEQFF. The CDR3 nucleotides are TGTGCCAGCAGTTACAACCCCGTTCACAGGGGGTACGAGCAGTTCTTC.

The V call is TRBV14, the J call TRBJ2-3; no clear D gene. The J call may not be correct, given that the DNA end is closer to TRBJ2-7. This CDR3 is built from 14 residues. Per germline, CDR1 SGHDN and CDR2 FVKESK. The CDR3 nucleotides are TGTGCCAGCAGCCGTGAAGCGTTCTCCTACGAGCAGTACTTC. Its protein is CASSREAFSYEQYF.